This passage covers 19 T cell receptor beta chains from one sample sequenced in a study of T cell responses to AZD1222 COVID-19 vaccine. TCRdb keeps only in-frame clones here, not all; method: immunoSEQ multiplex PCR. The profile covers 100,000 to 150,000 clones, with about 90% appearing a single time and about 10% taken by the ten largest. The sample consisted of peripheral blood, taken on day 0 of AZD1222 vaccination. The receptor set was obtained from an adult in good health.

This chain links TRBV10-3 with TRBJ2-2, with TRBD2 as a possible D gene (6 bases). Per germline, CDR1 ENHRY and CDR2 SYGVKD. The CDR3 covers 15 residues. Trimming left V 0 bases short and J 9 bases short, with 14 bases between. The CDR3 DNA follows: TGTGCCATCAGTGAGTCGAAAGGAGGGTCCCGGGAGCTGTTTTTT. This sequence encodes CAISESKGGSRELFF.

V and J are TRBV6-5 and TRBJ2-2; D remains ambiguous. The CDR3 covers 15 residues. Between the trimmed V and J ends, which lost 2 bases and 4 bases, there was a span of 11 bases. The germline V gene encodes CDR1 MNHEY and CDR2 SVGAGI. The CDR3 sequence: CASSYGRDGTGELFF. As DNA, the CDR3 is TGTGCCAGCAGTTACGGAAGGGATGGCACCGGGGAGCTGTTTTTT.

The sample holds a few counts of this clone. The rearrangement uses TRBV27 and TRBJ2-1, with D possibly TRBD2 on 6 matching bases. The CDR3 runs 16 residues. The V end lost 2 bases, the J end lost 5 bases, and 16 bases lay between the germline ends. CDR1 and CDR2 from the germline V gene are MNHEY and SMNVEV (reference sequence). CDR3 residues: CASSLIGSRQNNEQFF. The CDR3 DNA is TGTGCCAGCAGTTTAATCGGGAGTCGGCAAAACAATGAGCAGTTCTTC.

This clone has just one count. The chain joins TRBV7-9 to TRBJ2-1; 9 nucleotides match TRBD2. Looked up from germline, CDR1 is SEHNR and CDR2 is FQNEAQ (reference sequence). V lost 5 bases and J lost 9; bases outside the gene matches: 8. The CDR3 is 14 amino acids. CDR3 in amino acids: CASSVRTSETEQFF. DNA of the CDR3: TGTGCCAGCAGCGTACGGACTAGCGAGACTGAGCAGTTCTTC.

The CDR3 DNA reads as TGTGCCAGCAGCCCGCGTATCGGGGTGTACCAAGAGACCCAGTACTTC. This codes for CASSPRIGVYQETQYF. The rearrangement uses TRBV7-2 and TRBJ2-5, with a possible D match to TRBD2 (5 bases). The length of the CDR3 is 16 residues. Trimming removed 5 bases at V and 0 bases at J, with 16 bases between. Per germline, CDR1 SGHTA and CDR2 FQGNSA. Full variable domain (rest looked up from reference TRBV7-2 and TRBJ2-5): GAGVSQSPSNKVTEKGKDVELRCDPISGHTALYWYRQSLGQGLEFLIYFQGNSAPDKSGLPSDRFSAERTGGSVSTLTIQRTQQEDSAVYLCASSPRIGVYQETQYFGPGTRLLVL.

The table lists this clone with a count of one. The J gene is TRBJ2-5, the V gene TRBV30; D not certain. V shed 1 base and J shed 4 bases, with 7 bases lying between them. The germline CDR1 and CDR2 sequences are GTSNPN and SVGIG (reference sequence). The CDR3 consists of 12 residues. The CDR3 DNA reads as TGTGCCTGGAGTGGGAGAGTAGAGACCCAGTACTTC. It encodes CAWSGRVETQYF.

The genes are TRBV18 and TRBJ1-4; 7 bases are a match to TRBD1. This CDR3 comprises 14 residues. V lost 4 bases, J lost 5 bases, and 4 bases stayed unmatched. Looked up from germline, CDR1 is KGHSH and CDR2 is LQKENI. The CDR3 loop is CASSRGTDNEKLFF. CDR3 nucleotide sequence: TGTGCCAGCTCACGCGGGACAGACAATGAAAAACTGTTTTTT.

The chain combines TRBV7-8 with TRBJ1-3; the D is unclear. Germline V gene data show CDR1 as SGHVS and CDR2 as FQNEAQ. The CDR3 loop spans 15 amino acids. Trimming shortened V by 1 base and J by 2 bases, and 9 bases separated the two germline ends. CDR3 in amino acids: CASSLVLEAGNTIYF. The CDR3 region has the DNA TGTGCCAGCAGCTTAGTGCTCGAAGCTGGAAACACCATATATTTT.

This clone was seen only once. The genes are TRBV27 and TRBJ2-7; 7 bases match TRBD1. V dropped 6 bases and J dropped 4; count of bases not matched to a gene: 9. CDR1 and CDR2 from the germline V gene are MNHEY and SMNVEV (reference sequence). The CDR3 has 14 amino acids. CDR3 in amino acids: CASRTDRVSYEQYF. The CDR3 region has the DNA TGTGCCAGCAGAACCGACAGGGTCAGTTACGAGCAGTACTTC.

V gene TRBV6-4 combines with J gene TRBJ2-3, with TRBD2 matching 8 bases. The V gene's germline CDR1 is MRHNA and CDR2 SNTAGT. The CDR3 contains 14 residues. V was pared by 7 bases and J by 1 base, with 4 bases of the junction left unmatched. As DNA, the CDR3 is TGTGCCAGCACCCGGACTAGCCGCACAGATACGCAGTATTTT. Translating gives CASTRTSRTDTQYF.

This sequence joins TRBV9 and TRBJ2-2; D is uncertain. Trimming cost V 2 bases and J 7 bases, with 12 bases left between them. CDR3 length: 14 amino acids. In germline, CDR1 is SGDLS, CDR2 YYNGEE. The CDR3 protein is CASSVGPTFGELFF. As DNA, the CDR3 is TGTGCCAGCAGCGTCGGACCAACGTTCGGGGAGCTGTTTTTT.

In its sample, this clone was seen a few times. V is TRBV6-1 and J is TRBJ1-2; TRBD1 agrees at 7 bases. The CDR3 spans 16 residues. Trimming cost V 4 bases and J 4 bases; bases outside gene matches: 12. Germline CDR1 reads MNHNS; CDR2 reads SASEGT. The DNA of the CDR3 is TGTGCCAGCAGTGGGGGCTTACAGGGGTTCGTCTATGGCTACACCTTC. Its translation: CASSGGLQGFVYGYTF.

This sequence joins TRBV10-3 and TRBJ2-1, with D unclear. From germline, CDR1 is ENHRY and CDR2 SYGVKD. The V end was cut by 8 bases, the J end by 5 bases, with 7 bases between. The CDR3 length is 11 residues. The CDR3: CAIGLNNEQFF. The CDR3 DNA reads TGTGCCATCGGGCTTAACAATGAGCAGTTCTTC.

The CDR3 spells CASSLVPNTGELFF. The CDR3 DNA reads as TGTGCCAGCAGCTTAGTACCCAACACCGGGGAGCTGTTTTTT. The genes are TRBV7-3 and TRBJ2-2; D remains unclear. V was cut by 2 bases and J by 2 bases, with 6 bases left in between. Germline V gene sequence: CDR1 SGHTA, CDR2 FQGTGA. The CDR3 totals 14 residues.

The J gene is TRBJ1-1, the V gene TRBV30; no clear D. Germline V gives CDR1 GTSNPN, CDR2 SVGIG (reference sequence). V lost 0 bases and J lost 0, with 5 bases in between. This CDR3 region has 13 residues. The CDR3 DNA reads TGTGCCTGGAGTGTCGTGTTGAACACTGAAGCTTTCTTT. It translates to CAWSVVLNTEAFF.

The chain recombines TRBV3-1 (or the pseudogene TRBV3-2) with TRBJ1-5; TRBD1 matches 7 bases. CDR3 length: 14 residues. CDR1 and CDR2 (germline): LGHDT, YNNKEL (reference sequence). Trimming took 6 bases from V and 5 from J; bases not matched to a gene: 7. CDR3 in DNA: TGTGCCAGCAGTCCTACAGGGGAGCATCAGCCCCAGCATTTT. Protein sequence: CASSPTGEHQPQHF.

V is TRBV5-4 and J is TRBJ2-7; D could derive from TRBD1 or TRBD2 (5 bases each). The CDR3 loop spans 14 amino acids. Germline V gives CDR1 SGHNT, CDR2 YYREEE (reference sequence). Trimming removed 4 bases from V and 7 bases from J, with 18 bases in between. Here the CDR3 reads CASSPDASWGEQYF. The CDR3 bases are TGTGCCAGCAGCCCTGATGCCTCCTGGGGGGAGCAGTACTTC.

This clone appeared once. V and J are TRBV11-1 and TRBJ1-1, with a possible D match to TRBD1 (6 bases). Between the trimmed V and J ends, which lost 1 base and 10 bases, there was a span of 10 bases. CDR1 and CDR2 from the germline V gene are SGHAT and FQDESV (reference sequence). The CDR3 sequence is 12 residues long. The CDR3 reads CASSLVSGAAFF. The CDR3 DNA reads TGTGCCAGCAGCTTAGTTTCAGGGGCAGCTTTCTTT.

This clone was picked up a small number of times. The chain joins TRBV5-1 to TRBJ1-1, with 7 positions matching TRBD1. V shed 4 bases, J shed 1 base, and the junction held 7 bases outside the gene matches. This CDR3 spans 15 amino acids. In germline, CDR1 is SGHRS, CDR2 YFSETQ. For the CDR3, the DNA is TGCGCCAGCAGCCCTCTAGGACAGGCGAACACTGAAGCTTTCTTT. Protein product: CASSPLGQANTEAFF.